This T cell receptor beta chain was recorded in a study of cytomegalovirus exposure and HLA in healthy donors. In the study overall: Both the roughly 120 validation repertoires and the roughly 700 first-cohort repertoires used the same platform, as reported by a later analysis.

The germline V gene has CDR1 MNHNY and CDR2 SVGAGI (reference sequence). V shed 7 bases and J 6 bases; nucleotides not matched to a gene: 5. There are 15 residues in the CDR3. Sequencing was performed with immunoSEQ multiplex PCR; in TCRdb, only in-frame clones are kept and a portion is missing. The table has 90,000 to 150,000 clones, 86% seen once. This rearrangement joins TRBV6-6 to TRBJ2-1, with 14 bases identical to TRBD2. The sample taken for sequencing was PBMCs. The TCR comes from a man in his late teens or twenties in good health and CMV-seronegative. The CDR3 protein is CASTLTSGGANEQFF. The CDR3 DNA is TGTGCCAGCACCTTGACTAGCGGGGGGGCCAATGAGCAGTTCTTC.